This T cell receptor (beta chain) was profiled in a study of CD8+ T cells in alopecia areata. Study in general: Twice daily, treated patients received 5 to 10 mg of oral tofacitinib.

Extracted RNA was reverse transcribed into cDNA, the sequencing template. Using immunoSEQ multiplex PCR, the repertoire was profiled, and TCRdb retains in-frame clones only, with some absent. The sample gives some 180,000 clones, roughly 63% of which show up once; around 1.8% is in the top ten. The CDR3 spans 12 residues. Germline V gene lookup returns CDR1 SQVTM and CDR2 ANQGSEA. V lost 7 bases and J lost 8; bases outside the gene matches: 8. This sequence was found in a human donor with alopecia areata. The material was CD4+ T cells sorted from blood, obtained at week 0. The J gene is TRBJ1-2, the V gene TRBV29-1; TRBD1 matches 9 bases. The CDR3 sequence: CSADRDREGYTF. As DNA, the CDR3 is TGCAGCGCCGACCGGGACAGGGAGGGCTACACCTTC.